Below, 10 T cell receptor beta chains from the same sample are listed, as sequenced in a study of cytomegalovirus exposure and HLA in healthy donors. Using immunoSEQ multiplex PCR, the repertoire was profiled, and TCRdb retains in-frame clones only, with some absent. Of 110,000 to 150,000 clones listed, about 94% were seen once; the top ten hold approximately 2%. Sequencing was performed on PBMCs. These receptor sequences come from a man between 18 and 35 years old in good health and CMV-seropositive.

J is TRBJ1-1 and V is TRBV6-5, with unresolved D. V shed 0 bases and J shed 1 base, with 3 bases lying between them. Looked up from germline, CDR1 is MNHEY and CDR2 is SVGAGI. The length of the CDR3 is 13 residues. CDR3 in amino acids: CASSYSANTEAFF. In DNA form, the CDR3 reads TGTGCCAGCAGTTACTCGGCGAACACTGAAGCTTTCTTT.

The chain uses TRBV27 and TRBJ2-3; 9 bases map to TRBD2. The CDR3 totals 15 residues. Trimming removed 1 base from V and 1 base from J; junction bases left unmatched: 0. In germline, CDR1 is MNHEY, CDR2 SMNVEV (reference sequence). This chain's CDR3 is CASSLWTSGTDTQYF. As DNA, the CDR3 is TGTGCCAGCAGTTTATGGACTAGCGGCACAGATACGCAGTATTTT.

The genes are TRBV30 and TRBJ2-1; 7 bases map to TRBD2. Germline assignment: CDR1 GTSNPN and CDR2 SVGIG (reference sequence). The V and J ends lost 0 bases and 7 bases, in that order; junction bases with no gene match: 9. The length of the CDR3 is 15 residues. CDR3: CAWSVLAGDGNEQFF. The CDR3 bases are TGTGCCTGGAGTGTACTCGCGGGAGACGGGAATGAGCAGTTCTTC.

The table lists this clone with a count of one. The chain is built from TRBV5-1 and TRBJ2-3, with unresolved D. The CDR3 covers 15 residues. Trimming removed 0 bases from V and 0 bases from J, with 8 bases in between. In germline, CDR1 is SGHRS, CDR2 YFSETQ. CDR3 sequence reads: CASSLEQSSTDTQYF. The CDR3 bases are TGCGCCAGCAGCTTGGAACAGTCTAGCACAGATACGCAGTATTTT. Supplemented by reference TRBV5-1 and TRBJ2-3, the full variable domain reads KAGVTQTPRYLIKTRGQQVTLSCSPISGHRSVSWYQQTPGQGLQFLFEYFSETQRNKGNFPGRFSGRQFSNSRSEMNVSTLELGDSALYLCASSLEQSSTDTQYFGPGTRLTVL.

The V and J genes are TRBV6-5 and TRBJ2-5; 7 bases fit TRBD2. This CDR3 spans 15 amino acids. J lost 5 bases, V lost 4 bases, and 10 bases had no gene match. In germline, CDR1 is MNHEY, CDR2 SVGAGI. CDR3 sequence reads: CASSLGGVARETQYF. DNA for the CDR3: TGTGCCAGCAGTTTGGGGGGGGTTGCTAGGGAGACCCAGTACTTC.

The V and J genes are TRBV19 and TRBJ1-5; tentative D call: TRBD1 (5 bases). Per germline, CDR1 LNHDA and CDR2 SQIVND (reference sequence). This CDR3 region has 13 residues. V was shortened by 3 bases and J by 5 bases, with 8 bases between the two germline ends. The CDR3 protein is CASSIGGDQPQHF. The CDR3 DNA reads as TGTGCCAGTAGTATCGGGGGTGATCAGCCCCAGCATTTT.

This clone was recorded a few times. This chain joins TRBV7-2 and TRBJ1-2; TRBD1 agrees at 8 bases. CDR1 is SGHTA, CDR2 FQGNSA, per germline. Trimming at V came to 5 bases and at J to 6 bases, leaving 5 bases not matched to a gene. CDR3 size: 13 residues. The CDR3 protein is CASSRDRRNGYTF. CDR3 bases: TGTGCCAGCAGCCGGGACAGGAGAAATGGCTACACCTTC.

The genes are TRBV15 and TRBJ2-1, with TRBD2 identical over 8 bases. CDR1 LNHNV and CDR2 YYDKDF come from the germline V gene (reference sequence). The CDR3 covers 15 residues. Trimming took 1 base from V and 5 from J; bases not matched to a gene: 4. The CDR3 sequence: CATSRGREANNEQFF. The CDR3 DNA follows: TGTGCCACCAGCAGAGGGCGGGAGGCCAACAATGAGCAGTTCTTC.

The CDR3 region has the DNA TGCAGCGTGGGGGAACAGGGGAGAGACATTCAGTACTTC. Its translation is CSVGEQGRDIQYF. The chain links TRBV29-1 to TRBJ2-4; 7 nucleotides align to TRBD1. The CDR3 has 13 amino acids. CDR1 and CDR2 (germline): SQVTM, ANQGSEA. V trimming: 6 bases; J trimming: 8 bases; junction bases outside the gene matches: 10.

The CDR3 DNA sequence: TGTGCCAGCAGCTTTAGGGGCGGGACAGTTCAAGAGACCCAGTACTTC. Translated, it gives CASSFRGGTVQETQYF. V usage is TRBV11-2 and J usage is TRBJ2-5; the D gene is possibly TRBD1 (7 bases). Germline-derived CDR1 and CDR2 are SGHAT and FQNNGV. This CDR3 has 16 amino acids. V shed 3 bases and J shed 2 bases, with 16 bases lying between them.